The 5 T cell receptor beta chains in this list originate from one sample, sequenced in a study of blood T cells in healthy people across ages. Through a sample-barcoded 5' primer and a J-beta primer mix, a second PCR was run for roughly 6 to 11 cycles. TCRdb passed the 5' RACE reads through MiXCR, listing each CDR3 protein once. The sample lists hundreds of thousands of distinct CDR3 sequences; more than 45% were seen once. Sequenced input: blood. The origin of the receptors is an elderly woman in good health.

The chain is built from TRBV12-3 or TRBV12-4 and TRBJ2-4, with D possibly being TRBD2 (6 bases). The length of the CDR3 is 15 residues. V lost 6 bases to trimming and J lost 0 bases, with 12 bases between them. The CDR3 bases are TGTGCCAGCAGCACGGGACTCAGAGCCAAAAACATTCAGTACTTC. It is translated as CASSTGLRAKNIQYF.

In this sample, this clonotype turned up many times. The rearrangement links TRBV12-3 or TRBV12-4 to TRBJ1-1; D is unresolved. There are 15 residues in the CDR3. Trimming took off 5 bases at V and 1 base at J, with 14 bases between the two ends. The CDR3 DNA is TGTGCCAGCAGTCAGGCACTGACGCGGAACACTGAAGCTTTCTTT. Its protein product is CASSQALTRNTEAFF.

V and J are TRBV6-6 and TRBJ1-1, with D possibly matching TRBD1 (5 bases). Looked up from germline, CDR1 is MNHNY and CDR2 is SVGAGI (reference sequence). Trimming took off 8 bases at V and 2 bases at J, with 18 bases between the two ends. The CDR3 runs 15 residues. The CDR3 nucleotides read TGTGCCAGCTTCCCAGGGCCTTCGGCAAACACTGAAGCTTTCTTT. Its translation: CASFPGPSANTEAFF.

The V and J genes are TRBV4-3 and TRBJ2-3, with D tentatively TRBD1 (6 bases). The V and J ends lost 1 base and 2 bases respectively, with 10 bases between them. CDR3 length: 15 amino acids. The germline V gene encodes CDR1 LGHNA and CDR2 YSLEER. The CDR3 DNA reads TGCGCCAGCAGCCAAGGCGACAGGTCCACAGATACGCAGTATTTT. Residues: CASSQGDRSTDTQYF.

This clonotype has ten or more counts. The CDR3 reads CSAQSYEQYF. CDR3 nucleotide sequence: TGCAGTGCCCAGAGTTACGAGCAGTACTTC. The chain combines TRBV20-1 with TRBJ2-7, with D uncertain. V gave up 6 bases and J gave up 4 bases, with 7 bases separating them. Looked up from germline, CDR1 is DFQATT and CDR2 is SNEGSKA (reference sequence). The CDR3 totals 10 residues.